A single sample gave rise to the 2 T cell receptor beta chains below, sequenced in a study of CD8 T cells in ankylosing spondylitis. General observations from the study: A TCR beta motif made of about 8 highly homologous variants seemed typical of ankylosing spondylitis blood.

No antigens are known for them. MiXCR, applied by TCRdb to the 5' RACE reads, yields one record per CDR3 protein. Of about 840,000 distinct CDR3 sequences listed, about 11% are singletons. Sequencing was done on a sample of blood, either unsorted or a sorted T cell fraction (not recorded which). The receptors shown here come from a male donor with ankylosing spondylitis.

The chain has TRBV27 and TRBJ1-6; D gene uncertain. The germline V gene has CDR1 MNHEY and CDR2 SMNVEV (reference sequence). There are 14 residues in the CDR3. Trimming pared 8 bases from V and 4 bases from J, leaving 12 bases between. The CDR3 sequence: CASSPRQYNSPLHF. As DNA, the CDR3 is TGTGCCAGCTCACCGCGGCAGTATAATTCACCCCTCCACTTT.

The V gene is TRBV4-2, the J gene TRBJ1-2; no clear D gene. Germline V gives CDR1 LGHNA, CDR2 YNFKEQ. Trimming took off 0 bases at V and 1 base at J, with 15 bases between the two ends. This CDR3 spans 17 amino acids. The CDR3 loop reads CASSQDLAFPLNYGYTF. For the CDR3, the DNA is TGTGCCAGCAGCCAAGATTTGGCGTTCCCACTTAACTATGGCTACACCTTC.